The clone carrying this TCR beta chain was seen only a few times. Via MiXCR, TCRdb re-called the RT-PCR reads, giving one row per CDR3 protein. The table lists about 680,000 distinct CDR3 sequences, approximately 15% of them singletons. Germline V CDR1 and CDR2: SGHTA, FQGNSA. The CDR3 consists of 16 residues. V shed 5 bases and J shed 9 bases, with 23 bases lying between them. This clonotype was sampled from a female donor in good health, serving as a healthy control. Sequenced material: memory CD4+ T cells from blood. The J gene is TRBJ2-4, the V gene TRBV7-2, with a tentative D call TRBD2 (5 bases). The CDR3 reads CASSSVDGLRSGIQYF. The CDR3 coding sequence is TGTGCCAGCAGCAGTGTTGACGGGCTGCGGAGCGGCATTCAGTACTTC.